This paragraph covers one TCR beta chain sequence. Between the trimmed V and J ends, which lost 6 bases and 0 bases, there was a span of 20 bases. The length of the CDR3 is 18 residues. The germline V gene encodes CDR1 MDHEN and CDR2 SYDVKM. The source of the sample is a study of shared clonotypes between healthy human individuals. The data were produced by immunoSEQ multiplex PCR, yet TCRdb's version contains in-frame clones alone and is incomplete. This sample yields 90,000 to 150,000 clones, of which over 65% are seen a single time; roughly a quarter belongs to the top ten. Sequenced material: memory CD8+ T cells sorted from blood. Stated subset: CD45RO+ cells pooled with CCR7-negative TemRA cells. The TCR originated in a woman in her twenties or thirties in good health. This chain joins TRBV28 and TRBJ1-4; D gene unclear. CDR3 region: CASRLPTIPTSTNEKLFF. The CDR3, as DNA: TGTGCCAGCAGGTTGCCTACCATCCCGACGTCAACTAATGAAAAACTGTTTTTT.